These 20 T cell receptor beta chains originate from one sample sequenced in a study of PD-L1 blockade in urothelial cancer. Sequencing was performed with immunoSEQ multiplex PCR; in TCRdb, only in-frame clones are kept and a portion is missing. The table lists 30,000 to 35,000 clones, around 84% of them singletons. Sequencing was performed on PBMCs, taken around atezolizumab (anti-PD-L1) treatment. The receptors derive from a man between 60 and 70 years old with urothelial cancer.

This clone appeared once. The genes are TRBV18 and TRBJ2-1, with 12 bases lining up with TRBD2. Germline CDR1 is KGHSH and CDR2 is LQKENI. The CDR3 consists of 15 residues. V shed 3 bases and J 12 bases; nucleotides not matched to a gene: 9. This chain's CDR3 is CASSPGLAGLQGQFF. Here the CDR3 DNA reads TGTGCCAGCTCACCCGGACTAGCGGGACTTCAGGGGCAGTTCTTC.

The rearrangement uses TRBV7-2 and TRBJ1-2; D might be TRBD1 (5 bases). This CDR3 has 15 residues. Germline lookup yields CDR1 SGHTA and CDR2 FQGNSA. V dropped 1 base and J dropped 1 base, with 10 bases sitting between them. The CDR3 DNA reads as TGTGCCAGCAGCTTAGTACAGGTGATTAACTATGGCTACACCTTC. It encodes CASSLVQVINYGYTF.

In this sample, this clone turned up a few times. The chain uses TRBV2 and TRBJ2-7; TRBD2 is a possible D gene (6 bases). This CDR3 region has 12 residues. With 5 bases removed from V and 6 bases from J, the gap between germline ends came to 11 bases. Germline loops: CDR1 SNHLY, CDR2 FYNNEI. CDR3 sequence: CASSPTSIEQYF. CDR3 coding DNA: TGTGCCAGCAGTCCGACTAGTATCGAGCAGTACTTC.

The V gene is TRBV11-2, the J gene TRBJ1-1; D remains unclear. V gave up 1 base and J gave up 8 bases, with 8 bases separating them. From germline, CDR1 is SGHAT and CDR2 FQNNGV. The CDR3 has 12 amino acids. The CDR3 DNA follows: TGTGCCAGCAGCTTAGGGCCCACGGAAGCTTTCTTT. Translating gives CASSLGPTEAFF.

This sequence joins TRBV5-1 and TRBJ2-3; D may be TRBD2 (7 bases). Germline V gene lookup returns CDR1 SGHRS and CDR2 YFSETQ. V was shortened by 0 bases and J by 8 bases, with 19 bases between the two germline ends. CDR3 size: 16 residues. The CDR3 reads CASSLGGAGAQGTQYF. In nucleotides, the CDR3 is TGCGCCAGCAGCTTGGGTGGGGCGGGGGCCCAAGGTACGCAGTATTTT.

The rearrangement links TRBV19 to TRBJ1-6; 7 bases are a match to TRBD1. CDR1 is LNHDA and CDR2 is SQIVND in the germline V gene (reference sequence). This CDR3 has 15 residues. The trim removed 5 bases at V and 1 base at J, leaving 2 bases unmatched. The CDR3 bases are TGTGCCAGTAGTGCAGGGGGTTCCTATAATTCACCCCTCCACTTT. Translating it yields CASSAGGSYNSPLHF.

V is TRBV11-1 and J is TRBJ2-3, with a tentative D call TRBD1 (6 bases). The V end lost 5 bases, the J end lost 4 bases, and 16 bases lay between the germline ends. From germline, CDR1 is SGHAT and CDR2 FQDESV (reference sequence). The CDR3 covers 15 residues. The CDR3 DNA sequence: TGTGCCAGCAGCCTCCAACAGGGAGCGGCAGATACGCAGTATTTT. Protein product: CASSLQQGAADTQYF.

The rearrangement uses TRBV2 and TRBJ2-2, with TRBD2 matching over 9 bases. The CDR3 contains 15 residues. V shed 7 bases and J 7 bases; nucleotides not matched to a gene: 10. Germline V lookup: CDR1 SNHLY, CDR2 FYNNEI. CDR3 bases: TGTGCCAGCAAGGCGGGGGGGTTTCTTGGCGGGGAGCTGTTTTTT. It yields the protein CASKAGGFLGGELFF.

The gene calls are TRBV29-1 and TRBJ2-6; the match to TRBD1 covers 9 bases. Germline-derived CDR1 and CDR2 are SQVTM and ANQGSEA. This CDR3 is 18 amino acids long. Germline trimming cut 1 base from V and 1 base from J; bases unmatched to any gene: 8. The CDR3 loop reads CSVEGPGQGLSGANVLTF. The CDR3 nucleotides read TGCAGCGTTGAAGGTCCGGGACAGGGCCTTTCTGGGGCCAACGTCCTGACTTTC.

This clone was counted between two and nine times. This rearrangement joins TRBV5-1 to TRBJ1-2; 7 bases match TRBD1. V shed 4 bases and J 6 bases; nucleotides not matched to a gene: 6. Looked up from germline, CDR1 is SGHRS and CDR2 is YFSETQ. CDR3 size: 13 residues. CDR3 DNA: TGCGCCAGCAGCCCAATGGACAGGAATGGCTACACCTTC. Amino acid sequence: CASSPMDRNGYTF. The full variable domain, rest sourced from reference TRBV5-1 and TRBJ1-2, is KAGVTQTPRYLIKTRGQQVTLSCSPISGHRSVSWYQQTPGQGLQFLFEYFSETQRNKGNFPGRFSGRQFSNSRSEMNVSTLELGDSALYLCASSPMDRNGYTFGSGTRLTVV.

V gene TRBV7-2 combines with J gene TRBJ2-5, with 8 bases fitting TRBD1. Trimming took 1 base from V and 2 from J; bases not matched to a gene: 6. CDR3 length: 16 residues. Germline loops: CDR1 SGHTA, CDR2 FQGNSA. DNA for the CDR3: TGTGCCAGCAGCTTAGGACAGGGGAAAGGGCAAGAGACCCAGTACTTC. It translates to CASSLGQGKGQETQYF.

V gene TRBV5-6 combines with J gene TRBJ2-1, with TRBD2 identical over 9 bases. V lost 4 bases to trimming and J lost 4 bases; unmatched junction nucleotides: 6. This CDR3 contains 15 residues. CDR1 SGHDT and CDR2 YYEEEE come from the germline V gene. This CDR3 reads CASSPAGGRYNEQFF. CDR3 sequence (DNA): TGTGCCAGCAGCCCAGCGGGGGGACGGTACAATGAGCAGTTCTTC.

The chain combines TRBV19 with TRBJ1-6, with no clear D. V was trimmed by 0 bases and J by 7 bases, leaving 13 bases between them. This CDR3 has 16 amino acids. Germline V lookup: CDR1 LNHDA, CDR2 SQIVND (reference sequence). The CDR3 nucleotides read TGTGCCAGTAGTATAGATCGACAAACCCACAATTCACCCCTCCACTTT. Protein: CASSIDRQTHNSPLHF.

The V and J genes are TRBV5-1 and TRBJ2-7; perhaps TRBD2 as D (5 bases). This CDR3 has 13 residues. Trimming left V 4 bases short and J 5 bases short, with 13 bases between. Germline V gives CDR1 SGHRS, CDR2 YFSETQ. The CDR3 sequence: CASSEGPWDEQYF. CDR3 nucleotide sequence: TGCGCCAGCAGCGAGGGCCCGTGGGACGAGCAGTACTTC.

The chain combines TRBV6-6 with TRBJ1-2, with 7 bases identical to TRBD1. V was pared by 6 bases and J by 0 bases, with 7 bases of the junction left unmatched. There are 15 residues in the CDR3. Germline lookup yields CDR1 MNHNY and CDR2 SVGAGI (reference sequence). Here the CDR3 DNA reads TGTGCCAGCAGAGAGACAGGGTCATCTAACTATGGCTACACCTTC. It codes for CASRETGSSNYGYTF.

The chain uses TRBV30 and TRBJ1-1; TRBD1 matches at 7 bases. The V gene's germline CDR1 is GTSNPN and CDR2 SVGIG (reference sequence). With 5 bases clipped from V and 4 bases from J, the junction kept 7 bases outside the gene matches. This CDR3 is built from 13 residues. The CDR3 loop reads CAWGRGLGTEAFF. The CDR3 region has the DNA TGTGCCTGGGGAAGGGGGCTGGGCACTGAAGCTTTCTTT.

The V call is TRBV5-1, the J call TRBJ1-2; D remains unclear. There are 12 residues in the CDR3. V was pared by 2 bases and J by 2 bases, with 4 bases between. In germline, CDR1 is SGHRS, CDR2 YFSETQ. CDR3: CASSLQNYGYTF. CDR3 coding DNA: TGCGCCAGCAGCTTACAAAACTATGGCTACACCTTC.

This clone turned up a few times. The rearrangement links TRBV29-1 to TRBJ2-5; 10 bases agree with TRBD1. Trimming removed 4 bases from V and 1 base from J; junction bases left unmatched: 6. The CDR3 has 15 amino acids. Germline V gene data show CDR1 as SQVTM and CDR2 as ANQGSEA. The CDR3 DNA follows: TGCAGCGTTGTTAACTGGGACAGGGGCCAAGAGACCCAGTACTTC. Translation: CSVVNWDRGQETQYF.

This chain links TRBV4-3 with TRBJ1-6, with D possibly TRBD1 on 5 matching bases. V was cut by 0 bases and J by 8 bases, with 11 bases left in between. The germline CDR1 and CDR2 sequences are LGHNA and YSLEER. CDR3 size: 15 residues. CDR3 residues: CASSQDRLGDSPLHF. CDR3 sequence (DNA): TGCGCCAGCAGCCAAGATCGGTTAGGGGATTCACCCCTCCACTTT.

This CDR3 reads CASKDGGNTGELFF. In DNA, the CDR3 is TGTGCCAGTAAGGACGGAGGTAACACCGGGGAGCTGTTTTTT. The chain links TRBV6-5 to TRBJ2-2; the D gene is possibly TRBD2 (5 bases). Trimming removed 9 bases from V and 2 bases from J, with 13 bases in between. Germline CDR1 and CDR2: MNHEY and SVGAGI. The CDR3 contains 14 residues.